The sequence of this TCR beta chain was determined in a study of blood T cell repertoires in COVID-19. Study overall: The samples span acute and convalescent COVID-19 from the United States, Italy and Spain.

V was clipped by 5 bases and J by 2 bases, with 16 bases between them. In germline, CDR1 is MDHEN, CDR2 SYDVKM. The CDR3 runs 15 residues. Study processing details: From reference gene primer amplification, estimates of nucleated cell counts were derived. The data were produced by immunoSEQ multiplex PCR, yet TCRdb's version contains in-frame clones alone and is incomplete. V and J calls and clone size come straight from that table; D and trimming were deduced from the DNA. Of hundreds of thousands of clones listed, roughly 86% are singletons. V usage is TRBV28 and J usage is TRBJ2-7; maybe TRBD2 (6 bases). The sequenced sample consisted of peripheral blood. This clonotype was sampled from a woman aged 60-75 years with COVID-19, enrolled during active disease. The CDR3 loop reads CASSRMRDLTYEQYF. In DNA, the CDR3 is TGTGCCAGCAGTAGGATGCGGGACTTGACCTACGAGCAGTACTTC.